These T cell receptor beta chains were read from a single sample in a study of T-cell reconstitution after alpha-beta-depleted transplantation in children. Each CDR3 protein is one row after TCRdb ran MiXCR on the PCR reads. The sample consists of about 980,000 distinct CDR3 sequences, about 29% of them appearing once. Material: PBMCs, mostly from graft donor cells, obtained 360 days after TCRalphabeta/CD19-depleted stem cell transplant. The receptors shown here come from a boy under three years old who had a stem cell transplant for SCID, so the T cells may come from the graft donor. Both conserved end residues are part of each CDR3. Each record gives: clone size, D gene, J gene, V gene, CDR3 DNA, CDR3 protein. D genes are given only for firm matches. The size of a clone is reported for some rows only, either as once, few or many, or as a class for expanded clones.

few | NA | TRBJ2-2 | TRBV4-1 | TGCGCCAGCAGCCAGCAGAAGGGGACCACCCAAAACACCGGGGAGCTGTTTTTT | CASSQQKGTTQNTGELFF
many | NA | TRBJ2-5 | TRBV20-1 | TGCAGTGCTAGAGGGGGGGAGACCCAGTACTTC | CSARGGETQYF
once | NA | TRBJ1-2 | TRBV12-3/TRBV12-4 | TGTGCCAGCAGTTTTGGGTATAACTATGGCTACACCTTC | CASSFGYNYGYTF
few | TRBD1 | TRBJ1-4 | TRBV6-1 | TGTGCCAGCAGTGCCTTGACAGGGCCCAATGAAAAACTGTTTTTT | CASSALTGPNEKLFF
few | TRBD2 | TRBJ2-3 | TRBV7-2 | TGTGCCAGCAGCTTAGTCGGTAGCGGGGGGGCCTGGGATACGCAGTATTTT | CASSLVGSGGAWDTQYF
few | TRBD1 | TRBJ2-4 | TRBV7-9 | TGTGCCAGCAGCTCTTACAGGGGGGTCGAGGCCAAAAACATTCAGTACTTC | CASSSYRGVEAKNIQYF
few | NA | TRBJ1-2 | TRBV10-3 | TGTGCCTCCCAGCCCGGGAACCATGGCTACACCTTC | CASQPGNHGYTF
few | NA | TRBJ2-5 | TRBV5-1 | TGCGCCAGCAGCTTCCAGCGGATAGGAGGGGAGACCCAGTACTTC | CASSFQRIGGETQYF
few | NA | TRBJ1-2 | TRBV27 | TGTGCCAGCAGTCCCGCGGGCCGTCCCTATGGCTACACCTTC | CASSPAGRPYGYTF
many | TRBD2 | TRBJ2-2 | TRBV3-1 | TGTGCCAGCAGCCCGCGGACTAGCGGAACCGGGGAGCTGTTTTTT | CASSPRTSGTGELFF
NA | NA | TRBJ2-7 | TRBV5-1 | TGCGCCAGCAGATTGAGGCAGCTGGCTAGCTACGAGCAGTACTTC | CASRLRQLASYEQYF
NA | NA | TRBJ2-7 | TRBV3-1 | TGTGCCAGCAGCCATGAAGGCTCCTACGAGCAGTACTTC | CASSHEGSYEQYF
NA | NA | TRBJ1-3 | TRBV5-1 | TGCGCCAGCAGCTTGGACAGGACGTCTGGAAACACCATATATTTT | CASSLDRTSGNTIYF
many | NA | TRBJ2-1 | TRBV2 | TGTGCCAGCGGTGGCTCCTACAATGAGCAGTTCTTC | CASGGSYNEQFF
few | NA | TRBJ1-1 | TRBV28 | TGTGCCAGCAGCGGAGGGTTCGGCACTGAAGCTTTCTTT | CASSGGFGTEAFF
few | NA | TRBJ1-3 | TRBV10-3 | TGTGCCATCAGTGAGTCGTTAGGGGGAAACACCATATATTTT | CAISESLGGNTIYF
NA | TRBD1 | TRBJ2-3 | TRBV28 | TGTGCCAGCAGGTGGGACAGGGGGTGGACAGATACGCAGTATTTT | CASRWDRGWTDTQYF
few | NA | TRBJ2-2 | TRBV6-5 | TGTGCCAGCAATTTACCTGCGGGACGGGTCACCGGGGAGCTGTTTTTT | CASNLPAGRVTGELFF
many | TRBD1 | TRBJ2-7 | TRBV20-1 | TGCAGTGCTAGCGTCCCACAGGGGACCTACGAGCAGTACTTC | CSASVPQGTYEQYF
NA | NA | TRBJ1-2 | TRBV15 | TGTGCCACCAGCAGAGATGGGGGAGGACACCTTAACTATGGCTACACCTTC | CATSRDGGGHLNYGYTF
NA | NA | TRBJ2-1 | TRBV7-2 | TGTGCCAGCAGCCCTGCGCCAGACCTGTACAATGAGCAGTTCTTC | CASSPAPDLYNEQFF
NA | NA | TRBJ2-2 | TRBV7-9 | TGTGCCAGCGGCCTCGGGTTCCTCGGGGAGCTGTTTTTT | CASGLGFLGELFF
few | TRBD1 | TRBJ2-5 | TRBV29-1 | TGCAGCGGAACAGGGGGAGAGACCCAGTACTTC | CSGTGGETQYF
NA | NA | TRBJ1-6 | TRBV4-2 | TGTGCCAGCAGCCAGCTACACCCGAGGAATTCACCCCTCCACTTT | CASSQLHPRNSPLHF
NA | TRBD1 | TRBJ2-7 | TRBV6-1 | TGTGCCAGCAGGACGTCAGGGGGCGTACCCTACGAGCAGTACTTC | CASRTSGGVPYEQYF
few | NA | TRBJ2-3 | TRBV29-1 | TGCAGCGTACGTAACACAGATACGCAGTATTTT | CSVRNTDTQYF
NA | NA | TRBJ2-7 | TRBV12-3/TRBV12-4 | TGTGCCAGCAGTTTACATGTTCGGGTAGGGTACTTC | CASSLHVRVGYF
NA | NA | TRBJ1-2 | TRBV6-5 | TGTGCCAGCAGTTACGGGGTCGGCTATGGCTACACCTTC | CASSYGVGYGYTF
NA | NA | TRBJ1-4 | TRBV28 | TGTGCCAGCAGTTCCCTACAGGAAAAACTGTTTTTT | CASSSLQEKLFF
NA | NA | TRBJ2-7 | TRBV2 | TGTGCCAGCAGTGAAAACCCCTACGAGCAGTACTTC | CASSENPYEQYF
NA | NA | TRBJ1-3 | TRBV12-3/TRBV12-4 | TGTGCCAGCAGTTTGTTCGGTTCCCCCGGCCGGGCCATATATTTT | CASSLFGSPGRAIYF
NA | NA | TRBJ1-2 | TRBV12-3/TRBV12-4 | TGTGCCAGCAGTCGGACGGATTTCTACTATGGCTACACCTTC | CASSRTDFYYGYTF
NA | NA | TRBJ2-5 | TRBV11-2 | TGTGCCAGCAGCTTAGGGTGGGAGGCAGGAGAGACCCAGTACTTC | CASSLGWEAGETQYF
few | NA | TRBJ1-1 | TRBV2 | TGTGCCAGCACCGCTTCGGGGCGGACTGAAGCTTTCTTT | CASTASGRTEAFF
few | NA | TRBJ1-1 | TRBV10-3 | TGTGCCATCAGTTCAAGGGCAGGGGTCGGTGGCACTGAAGCTTTCTTT | CAISSRAGVGGTEAFF
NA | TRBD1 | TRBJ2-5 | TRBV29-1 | TGCAGCGTCCCGGACAGGGGGCTGGGGGAGACCCAGTACTTC | CSVPDRGLGETQYF
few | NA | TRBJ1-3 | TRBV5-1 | TGCGCCAGCAGCCGCTGGGACTCTCTCTCTGGAAACACCATATATTTT | CASSRWDSLSGNTIYF
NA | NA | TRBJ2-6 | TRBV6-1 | TGTGCCAGCAGTCAAAAACCACCTCACCATGGGGCCAACGTCCTGACTTTC | CASSQKPPHHGANVLTF
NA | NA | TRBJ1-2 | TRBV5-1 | TGCGCCAGCGAGTATACGACAGGAACCGGCTACACCTTC | CASEYTTGTGYTF